This TCR beta chain derives from a study of blood T cells in healthy people across ages. Study-level points and caveats: Age brought a roughly linear fall in TCR beta diversity measured per million T cells.

With a J-beta primer mix and a sample-barcoded 5' primer, a second PCR ran about 6 to 11 cycles. Each cDNA molecule received a tag from a template-switch adaptor that had 12 random nucleotides. Using its own MiXCR run on the 5' RACE reads, TCRdb lists one record per CDR3 protein. The data hold just under 750,000 distinct CDR3 sequences, with 22% observed a single time. A word on this clonotype: The antigen is not known.

V lost 3 bases and J 7 bases, leaving 13 bases between the germline ends. CDR1 is SGHTA and CDR2 is FQGNSA in the germline V gene. This CDR3 has 14 residues. Sample: blood. This clonotype originated in a man aged 70 or older in good health. V is TRBV7-2 and J is TRBJ1-5; tentative D call: TRBD1 (5 bases). The CDR3 protein is CASSLGFRDQPQHF. The CDR3 DNA reads TGTGCCAGCAGCTTGGGGTTCAGGGACCAGCCCCAGCATTTT.